These 10 T cell receptor beta chains share one sample of origin, sequenced in a study of T cell repertoires in cytomegalovirus infection. TCRdb re-called the reads through MiXCR, storing one row per CDR3 protein. Here the sample spans fewer than 250,000 distinct CDR3 sequences, around 12% being singletons. Sample: PBMCs. These receptor sequences come from a human donor in good health (CMV status not recorded). Some clones in this sample may be carry-over from other donors' samples.

This clonotype showed up just a few times. The CDR3 protein is CASSSNGEHYGYTF. CDR3 bases: TGTGCCAGCAGCTCCAACGGGGAACACTATGGCTACACCTTC. The V gene is TRBV9, the J gene TRBJ1-2; D unresolved. With 4 bases removed from V and 3 bases from J, the gap between germline ends came to 13 bases. The CDR3 loop spans 14 amino acids. Germline V lookup: CDR1 SGDLS, CDR2 YYNGEE.

This clonotype was seen repeatedly, ten times or more. V and J are TRBV28 and TRBJ2-5; perhaps TRBD2 as D (6 bases). CDR1 and CDR2 (germline): MDHEN, SYDVKM. CDR3 length: 18 residues. V lost 5 bases and J 2 bases, leaving 24 bases between the germline ends. The CDR3 spells CASSLQRRPGTQQETQYF. Written as DNA, the CDR3 is TGTGCCAGCAGTCTCCAAAGGCGGCCGGGGACTCAACAAGAGACCCAGTACTTC.

This clonotype has just a few counts. V is TRBV7-3 and J is TRBJ2-2; D remains unclear. The V gene lost 5 bases and the J gene lost 5 bases, with 9 bases spanning the gap. CDR3 length: 13 amino acids. Germline values: CDR1 SGHTA, CDR2 FQGTGA. In DNA, the CDR3 is TGTGCCAGCAGCGCCGCCAGGACCGGGGAGCTGTTTTTT. It is translated as CASSAARTGELFF.

This clonotype came up many times. The rearrangement uses TRBV7-2 and TRBJ2-7, with a possible D match to TRBD2 (6 bases). Germline V gives CDR1 SGHTA, CDR2 FQGNSA. The CDR3 loop spans 13 amino acids. Trimming cost V 3 bases and J 6 bases, with 12 bases left between them. The CDR3 nucleotides are TGTGCCAGCAGCTTGGACTATTCTGCCGAGCAGTACTTC. It translates to CASSLDYSAEQYF.

This clonotype was observed a handful of times. J is TRBJ2-5 and V is TRBV11-2; 8 bases are a match to TRBD1. The V gene end was trimmed by 1 base and the J gene end by 5 bases; junction bases not matched to a gene: 9. Germline CDR1 reads SGHAT; CDR2 reads FQNNGV. The CDR3 spans 16 residues. The CDR3 is CASSLGGTGLGETQYF. In nucleotides, the CDR3 is TGTGCCAGCAGCTTAGGAGGGACAGGATTAGGGGAGACCCAGTACTTC. The complete variable domain, with remaining parts taken from reference TRBV11-2 and TRBJ2-5, reads EAGVAQSPRYKIIEKRQSVAFWCNPISGHATLYWYQQILGQGPKLLIQFQNNGVVDDSQLPKDRFSAERLKGVDSTLKIQPAKLEDSAVYLCASSLGGTGLGETQYFGPGTRLLVL.

This clonotype was seen many times. This sequence joins TRBV5-6 and TRBJ2-3; no clear D gene. V lost 0 bases, J lost 1 base, and 6 bases lay in between. Germline V gene data show CDR1 as SGHDT and CDR2 as YYEEEE. This CDR3 is 14 amino acids long. The DNA of the CDR3 is TGTGCCAGCAGCTTGGTCGGCCGCACAGATACGCAGTATTTT. It is translated as CASSLVGRTDTQYF. The whole variable domain, remainder taken from reference TRBV5-6 and TRBJ2-3, is DAGVTQSPTHLIKTRGQQVTLRCSPKSGHDTVSWYQQALGQGPQFIFQYYEEEERQRGNFPDRFSGHQFPNYSSELNVNALLLGDSALYLCASSLVGRTDTQYFGPGTRLTVL.

This clonotype has ten or more counts. J is TRBJ1-1 and V is TRBV4-2; TRBD1 agrees at 9 bases. This CDR3 is 16 amino acids long. Per the germline V gene, CDR1 is LGHNA and CDR2 is YNFKEQ. V lost 1 base to trimming and J lost 1 base; unmatched junction nucleotides: 4. In DNA form, the CDR3 reads TGTGCCAGCAGCCAAGGATTGGGACAGGGGAACACTGAAGCTTTCTTT. Protein sequence: CASSQGLGQGNTEAFF.

The chain employs TRBV29-1 and TRBJ2-2; D perhaps matches TRBD1 (6 bases). Trimming removed 6 bases at V and 3 bases at J, with 8 bases between. The CDR3 extends over 12 amino acids. Germline CDR1 reads SQVTM; CDR2 reads ANQGSEA. CDR3 in DNA: TGCAGCGTCAGACAGGACACCGGGGAGCTGTTTTTT. Residues: CSVRQDTGELFF.

Only a few counts were recorded for this clonotype. The chain recombines TRBV29-1 with TRBJ2-1; 11 bases map to TRBD2. The CDR3 is 15 residues long. The J segment lost 5 bases and the V segment lost 6 bases, leaving 9 bases of the junction unmatched. Germline-derived CDR1 and CDR2 are SQVTM and ANQGSEA. The CDR3 region has the DNA TGCAGCGTCCCAAAGGGTAGCGGGAGGGACAATGAGCAGTTCTTC. Translation gives CSVPKGSGRDNEQFF.

This clonotype was counted at least ten times. An end of the junction does not agree with germline; a read error may underlie this. This chain connects TRBV7-6 to TRBJ2-7; D is unclear. The CDR3 has 14 residues. Germline V gene sequence: CDR1 SGHVS, CDR2 FNYEAQ. CDR3 residues: CASSLVTPSSEQYF. The CDR3 region has the DNA TGTGCCAGCAGCTTAGTCACTCCTTCCTCCGAGCAGTACTTC.